This entry lists 6 T cell receptor beta chains sequenced from one sample in a study of cytomegalovirus exposure and HLA in healthy donors. A multiplex PCR was run with 60 Vbeta primers and 13 Jbeta primers. Profiled with immunoSEQ multiplex PCR; TCRdb holds only in-frame clones, not every one. Seen here are about 140,000 clones, 60% to 80% observed once, and the top ten hold around 2%. The sample comprised PBMCs. All receptors come from a young man in good health and CMV-seronegative.

The chain recombines TRBV5-1 with TRBJ2-7, with a tentative D call TRBD2 (6 bases). The CDR3 length is 15 residues. V was cut by 5 bases and J by 2 bases, with 17 bases left in between. Germline CDR1 is SGHRS and CDR2 is YFSETQ. The CDR3 here is CASRPGDSHAYEQYF. DNA for the CDR3: TGCGCCAGCAGACCGGGAGACAGTCATGCCTACGAGCAGTACTTC.

This clone appeared a few times. The rearrangement uses TRBV25-1 and TRBJ2-7; possibly TRBD2 for D (6 bases). This CDR3 has 14 amino acids. Deletions cut 4 bases from V and 2 bases from J, with 12 bases between. Germline CDR1 MGHDK, CDR2 SYGVNS. The CDR3 sequence: CASSGGDGTYEQYF. CDR3 DNA: TGTGCCAGCAGTGGCGGGGACGGGACCTACGAGCAGTACTTC.

The chain links TRBV6-1 to TRBJ2-3; D might be TRBD2 (6 bases). The V end lost 8 bases, the J end lost 2 bases, and 11 bases lay between the germline ends. The germline gives CDR1 MNHNS, CDR2 SASEGT. CDR3 size: 13 residues. The CDR3 sequence: CASRDSDTDTQYF. The DNA for the CDR3 is TGTGCCAGCCGGGACTCAGACACAGATACGCAGTATTTT.

This clone was picked up one time. The V and J genes are TRBV28 and TRBJ2-7, with 9 bases identical to TRBD1. The CDR3 totals 12 residues. Germline loops: CDR1 MDHEN, CDR2 SYDVKM. V shed 10 bases and J 2 bases; nucleotides not matched to a gene: 3. DNA of the CDR3: TGTGCCACTGGGACAGGGACCTACGAGCAGTACTTC. Protein sequence: CATGTGTYEQYF.

This clone was found a few times. The chain combines TRBV2 with TRBJ1-2; 8 bases are shared with TRBD1. J lost 7 bases, V lost 6 bases, and 10 bases had no gene match. The CDR3 has 14 residues. The germline V gene encodes CDR1 SNHLY and CDR2 FYNNEI. The CDR3 sequence is CASSPWTGYRGYTF. CDR3 in DNA: TGTGCCAGCAGCCCCTGGACAGGGTACCGTGGCTACACCTTC.

The chain combines TRBV29-1 with TRBJ1-3, with unresolved D. The length of the CDR3 is 12 residues. V lost 7 bases to trimming and J lost 0 bases, with 7 bases between them. Germline V CDR1 and CDR2: SQVTM, ANQGSEA. The CDR3 region is CSEKSSGNTIYF. The CDR3, as DNA: TGCAGCGAAAAGAGCTCTGGAAACACCATATATTTT.